A selection of T cell receptor beta chains follows, all from one sample in a study of vaccination and CD4 T cells after COVID-19. The antigens for these receptors are not known. TCRdb re-derived calls from the PCR reads in MiXCR, one entry per CDR3 protein. The sample holds approximately 16,000 distinct CDR3 sequences, 65% to 85% seen once. This material consisted of CD4+ T cells from blood, cultured in vitro, taken after SARS-CoV-2 vaccination. Every receptor here comes from a human donor who received a COVID-19 vaccine. Each CDR3 is given with its conserved first and last residue. The D gene is left open where the match is weak. Where a row states a size, it is once, few, many or the class of an expanded clone; other rows omit it.

j_call | clone_size | v_call | d_call | cdr3_aa | cdr3_nt
TRBJ2-7 | - | TRBV19 | - | CAGRVTYEQYF | TGTGCCGGCAGGGTTACCTACGAGCAGTACTTC
TRBJ1-5 | few | TRBV7-9 | - | CASSLDNQPQHF | TGTGCCAGCAGCTTAGATAATCAGCCCCAGCATTTT
TRBJ1-5 | - | TRBV2 | - | CASSVLANQPQHF | TGTGCCAGCAGTGTACTTGCCAATCAGCCCCAGCATTTT
TRBJ2-1 | - | TRBV5-1 | - | CASRETGLNNEQFF | TGCGCCAGCAGGGAAACAGGGTTAAACAATGAGCAGTTCTTC
TRBJ2-5 | - | TRBV5-4 | TRBD2 | CASSPTAGGEQETQYF | TGTGCCAGCAGCCCCACCGCCGGGGGGGAACAAGAGACCCAGTACTTC
TRBJ1-1 | - | TRBV10-3 | TRBD1 | CAISDYPDRDTEAFF | TGTGCCATCAGTGACTATCCGGACAGGGACACTGAAGCTTTCTTT
TRBJ2-5 | few | TRBV30 | TRBD1 | CAWSPGQGIETQYF | TGTGCCTGGAGTCCCGGACAGGGGATTGAGACCCAGTACTTC
TRBJ2-5 | - | TRBV2 | TRBD2 | CASIGTSGNQYQETQYF | TGTGCCAGCATCGGGACTAGCGGGAATCAGTACCAAGAGACCCAGTACTTC
TRBJ2-3 | few | TRBV6-1 | TRBD1 | CASTQQGGTDTQYF | TGTGCCAGCACCCAGCAGGGGGGCACAGATACGCAGTATTTT
TRBJ1-2 | - | TRBV7-8 | - | CASSPRPGHIYGYTF | TGTGCCAGCAGCCCCCGACCGGGACACATATATGGCTACACCTTC